This T cell receptor beta chain was recorded in a study of T-cell reconstitution after alpha-beta-depleted transplantation in children. Regarding the study as a whole: Surviving recipient T cells and intrathymic progenitors accounted for some patients' high TCRbeta diversity at day 60. Several hundred graft clones that had expanded were reportedly the source of alpha-beta T cells about two months after transplant. One year after transplant, T-cell counts and diversity came mostly from newly produced T cells.

This clonotype has just a few counts. Its antigen is not identified. The germline gives CDR1 DFQATT, CDR2 SNEGSKA (reference sequence). The CDR3 spans 10 residues. Trimming removed 5 bases at V and 8 bases at J, with 9 bases between. Library preparation (for TCRbeta) was performed with unique molecular identifiers. MiXCR, run by TCRdb on the PCR reads, gives a single entry per CDR3 protein. The sample consists of approximately 230,000 distinct CDR3 sequences, about 25% of them appearing once. This chain links TRBV20-1 with TRBJ1-1; no clear D. This receptor was identified in a girl aged 2-9 years with Fanconi anemia, due to receive a stem cell transplant. The source was PBMCs, collected before TCRalphabeta/CD19-depleted stem cell transplant. In nucleotides, the CDR3 is TGCAGTGCTGCCCATCTCGAAGCTTTCTTT. Translation: CSAAHLEAFF.